The T cell receptor beta chain described here comes from a study of cytomegalovirus exposure and HLA in healthy donors. Notes on the study in general: The study flagged fewer than 200 TCR beta chains as cytomegalovirus-associated. A later analysis showed TCR association rates differing by HLA locus, peaking at DRB1 and lowest at HLA-C. Analyses of presence/absence relied on an assumption of roughly uniform sequencing depth across donors.

The CDR3 runs 14 residues. J lost 5 bases, V lost 0 bases, and 4 bases had no gene match. CDR1 is WSHSY, CDR2 SAAADI, per germline. Of note for this clone: Its antigen is not identified.

It was with 60 Vbeta and 13 Jbeta primers that the PCR ran. Here immunoSEQ multiplex PCR was the method, and the copy in TCRdb shows in-frame clones only, minus some. The sample has more than 65,000 clones; about 68% are singletons. The V and J genes are TRBV10-2 and TRBJ2-7, with 7 bases identical to TRBD1. The receptor was derived from a woman aged 50 to 60 in good health and CMV-seropositive. Sample: PBMCs. As DNA, the CDR3 is TGCGCCAGCAGTGAGTCAAGGGGGCGCCACGAGCAGTACTTC. Amino acid sequence: CASSESRGRHEQYF.